Listed below are T cell receptor beta chains from one sample, sequenced in a study of early T cells in non-severe SARS-CoV-2 infection. TCRdb used MiXCR to reprocess the 5' RACE reads, holding one entry per CDR3 protein. The data show 66,000 or so distinct CDR3 sequences, roughly 13% seen once. Sequenced input: whole blood. Every receptor here comes from an adult who was a healthcare worker with PCR-confirmed SARS-CoV-2 infection or an uninfected control (not recorded which). Both conserved end residues are part of each CDR3. Fields, in order: V gene, clone size, J gene, D gene, CDR3 DNA, CDR3 protein. D genes are given only for firm matches. The size field is filled for only some rows; it gives once, few, many or a size class.

V gene: TRBV6-5
clone size: few
J gene: TRBJ2-3
D gene: TRBD2
CDR3 DNA: TGTGCCAGCAGCCGGACTAGCGGGAGTAGGTACACAGATACGCAGTATTTT
CDR3 protein: CASSRTSGSRYTDTQYF

V gene: TRBV6-2/TRBV6-3
clone size: NA
J gene: TRBJ2-4
D gene: TRBD1
CDR3 DNA: TGTGCCAGCAAAGGACAGGAAAACATTCAGTACTTC
CDR3 protein: CASKGQENIQYF

V gene: TRBV12-3/TRBV12-4
clone size: many
J gene: TRBJ1-5
D gene: NA
CDR3 DNA: TGTGCCAGCAGTCTAGGCTTGGAGAATTATCAGCCCCAGCATTTT
CDR3 protein: CASSLGLENYQPQHF

V gene: TRBV4-1
clone size: NA
J gene: TRBJ2-3
D gene: TRBD2
CDR3 DNA: TGCGCCAGCAGCCAAGAATGGCCTAGCGGGTCTGGCCCGAGCACAGATACGCAGTATTTT
CDR3 protein: CASSQEWPSGSGPSTDTQYF

V gene: TRBV6-2/TRBV6-3
clone size: NA
J gene: TRBJ2-4
D gene: TRBD1
CDR3 DNA: TGTGCCAGCAGTTACCCTACCCCGGACAGGGCCAACCCTTTAGCCAAAAACATTCAGTACTTC
CDR3 protein: CASSYPTPDRANPLAKNIQYF

V gene: TRBV25-1
clone size: few
J gene: TRBJ1-4
D gene: NA
CDR3 DNA: TGTGCCAGCAGTGAATCGGGATTTAATGAAAAACTGTTTTTT
CDR3 protein: CASSESGFNEKLFF

V gene: TRBV2
clone size: NA
J gene: TRBJ2-6
D gene: TRBD1
CDR3 DNA: TGTGCCAGCCGAGCACAGGGGAATGGGGCCAACGTCCTGACTTTC
CDR3 protein: CASRAQGNGANVLTF

V gene: TRBV20-1
clone size: NA
J gene: TRBJ2-1
D gene: NA
CDR3 DNA: TGCAGTGCTAGTACGGGAGTGGTGGATGAGCAGTTCTTC
CDR3 protein: CSASTGVVDEQFF

V gene: TRBV20-1
clone size: few
J gene: TRBJ1-1
D gene: NA
CDR3 DNA: TGCAGTGCTAGCCCGTTCAGGGGCACTGAAGCTTTCTTT
CDR3 protein: CSASPFRGTEAFF

V gene: TRBV5-1
clone size: few
J gene: TRBJ1-2
D gene: NA
CDR3 DNA: TGCGCCAGCAGCTTGAATGTGGTTGGCACTAACTATGGCTACACCTTC
CDR3 protein: CASSLNVVGTNYGYTF

V gene: TRBV29-1
clone size: NA
J gene: TRBJ2-5
D gene: NA
CDR3 DNA: TGCAGCGTTGAATGGGGACAAGGACTGCCCCAGTACTTC
CDR3 protein: CSVEWGQGLPQYF

V gene: TRBV15
clone size: NA
J gene: TRBJ2-1
D gene: NA
CDR3 DNA: TGTGCCACCAGCAGAGCTACTACTTACAATGAGCAGTTCTTC
CDR3 protein: CATSRATTYNEQFF

V gene: TRBV18
clone size: few
J gene: TRBJ2-3
D gene: TRBD2
CDR3 DNA: TGTGCCAGCTCACCCTCCCCTAGCGGGAGCGCAGATACGCAGTATTTT
CDR3 protein: CASSPSPSGSADTQYF

V gene: TRBV4-1
clone size: NA
J gene: TRBJ2-7
D gene: NA
CDR3 DNA: TGCGCCAGCAGCCAAGAACTGTATTACGAGCAGTACTTC
CDR3 protein: CASSQELYYEQYF

V gene: TRBV20-1
clone size: few
J gene: TRBJ2-1
D gene: NA
CDR3 DNA: TGCAGTGCCTTCCGGGCCCAGGAGCAGTTCTTC
CDR3 protein: CSAFRAQEQFF

V gene: TRBV18
clone size: NA
J gene: TRBJ1-5
D gene: NA
CDR3 DNA: TGTGCCAGCTCACCTGGACAGCACTCTCGTCAGCCCCAGCATTTT
CDR3 protein: CASSPGQHSRQPQHF

V gene: TRBV7-9
clone size: many
J gene: TRBJ2-1
D gene: NA
CDR3 DNA: TGTGCCAGCAGCTCTCTACGGAGCTCCTACAATGAGCAGTTCTTC
CDR3 protein: CASSSLRSSYNEQFF

V gene: TRBV29-1
clone size: many
J gene: TRBJ2-2
D gene: NA
CDR3 DNA: TGCAGCGTTGATCGGCGGAAGGACGCCGGGGAGCTGTTTTTT
CDR3 protein: CSVDRRKDAGELFF

V gene: TRBV20-1
clone size: many
J gene: TRBJ2-7
D gene: NA
CDR3 DNA: TGCAGTGCTAGTGACCACGAGCAGTACTTC
CDR3 protein: CSASDHEQYF

V gene: TRBV15
clone size: few
J gene: TRBJ2-1
D gene: NA
CDR3 DNA: TGTGCCACCAGCAGAGATAAGGCGTCCTACAATGAGCAGTTCTTC
CDR3 protein: CATSRDKASYNEQFF

V gene: TRBV2
clone size: many
J gene: TRBJ2-2
D gene: TRBD2
CDR3 DNA: TGTGCCAGCAGTGAATGGGTAGCGGGAGTTACCGGGGAGCTGTTTTTT
CDR3 protein: CASSEWVAGVTGELFF

V gene: TRBV28
clone size: NA
J gene: TRBJ1-6
D gene: NA
CDR3 DNA: TGTGCCAGCAGTTTCTCATGGGCAGGGGCTAATAATTCACCCCTCCACTTT
CDR3 protein: CASSFSWAGANNSPLHF

V gene: TRBV10-3
clone size: NA
J gene: TRBJ1-2
D gene: NA
CDR3 DNA: TGTGCCATCAGCGGGGGAGTCTACACCTTC
CDR3 protein: CAISGGVYTF

V gene: TRBV5-1
clone size: NA
J gene: TRBJ2-5
D gene: NA
CDR3 DNA: TGCGCCAGCAGATACCAGGGATTTGGGCAAGAGACCCAGTACTTC
CDR3 protein: CASRYQGFGQETQYF

V gene: TRBV7-9
clone size: many
J gene: TRBJ1-2
D gene: NA
CDR3 DNA: TGTGCCAGCAGCTTAGAAGGAGGGGGGCGTCGCTATGGCTACACCTTC
CDR3 protein: CASSLEGGGRRYGYTF

V gene: TRBV7-9
clone size: few
J gene: TRBJ2-2
D gene: NA
CDR3 DNA: TGTGCCAGCAGCTTGGAAGGAATCGCCGGGGAGCTGTTTTTT
CDR3 protein: CASSLEGIAGELFF

V gene: TRBV5-1
clone size: NA
J gene: TRBJ1-1
D gene: NA
CDR3 DNA: TGCGCCAGCAGCTTGGGCGAGCTAATGAACACTGAAGCTTTCTTT
CDR3 protein: CASSLGELMNTEAFF

V gene: TRBV12-3/TRBV12-4
clone size: few
J gene: TRBJ1-2
D gene: NA
CDR3 DNA: TGTGCCAGCAGTCCCCCGACAGTATTCGGCTACACCTTC
CDR3 protein: CASSPPTVFGYTF

V gene: TRBV6-2/TRBV6-3
clone size: many
J gene: TRBJ2-2
D gene: NA
CDR3 DNA: TGTGCCAGCAGTTTGCTGGGGCCCGGGGAGCTGTTTTTT
CDR3 protein: CASSLLGPGELFF

V gene: TRBV27
clone size: few
J gene: TRBJ1-2
D gene: NA
CDR3 DNA: TGTGCCAGCAGTTACCAGGGCTCGGGCCTGACTAACTATGGCTACACCTTC
CDR3 protein: CASSYQGSGLTNYGYTF

V gene: TRBV3-1
clone size: few
J gene: TRBJ2-1
D gene: NA
CDR3 DNA: TGTGCCAGCAGCCATCACCGGGACTACAATGAGCAGTTCTTC
CDR3 protein: CASSHHRDYNEQFF

V gene: TRBV5-1
clone size: NA
J gene: TRBJ2-3
D gene: NA
CDR3 DNA: TGCGCCAGCAGCATAGACTCTCCCACAGATACGCAGTATTTT
CDR3 protein: CASSIDSPTDTQYF

V gene: TRBV29-1
clone size: few
J gene: TRBJ1-2
D gene: TRBD1
CDR3 DNA: TGCAGCGTCGCCGGGACAGGGATCGGGTACACCTTC
CDR3 protein: CSVAGTGIGYTF

V gene: TRBV15
clone size: NA
J gene: TRBJ2-5
D gene: NA
CDR3 DNA: TGTGCCACCAGCAGAGGGGCAGCACAAGAGACCCAGTACTTC
CDR3 protein: CATSRGAAQETQYF

V gene: TRBV7-2
clone size: NA
J gene: TRBJ1-2
D gene: NA
CDR3 DNA: TGTGCCAGCAGCTTAGACACCCTTCGCTATGACTACACCTTC
CDR3 protein: CASSLDTLRYDYTF

V gene: TRBV14
clone size: medium-sized
J gene: TRBJ2-1
D gene: NA
CDR3 DNA: TGTGCCAGCAGCCTTACGGGATCCCCCGCCTACAATGAGCAGTTCTTC
CDR3 protein: CASSLTGSPAYNEQFF

V gene: TRBV23-1
clone size: many
J gene: TRBJ2-1
D gene: TRBD2
CDR3 DNA: TGCGCCAGCAGTCCCCCACTAGCGGGAGTTTACAATGAGCAGTTCTTC
CDR3 protein: CASSPPLAGVYNEQFF

V gene: TRBV7-8
clone size: many
J gene: TRBJ1-2
D gene: NA
CDR3 DNA: TGTGCCAGCAGCTTAAGTAGTACTAGAGGTCATGGCTACACCTTC
CDR3 protein: CASSLSSTRGHGYTF

V gene: TRBV5-1
clone size: NA
J gene: TRBJ2-3
D gene: TRBD2
CDR3 DNA: TGCGCCAGCAGCTTGGAGGTGACTAGCTTGGATACGCAGTATTTT
CDR3 protein: CASSLEVTSLDTQYF

V gene: TRBV7-9
clone size: few
J gene: TRBJ1-5
D gene: NA
CDR3 DNA: TGTGCCAGCAGCTCTTTCGCAGCGAGCCCCCAGCATTTT
CDR3 protein: CASSSFAASPQHF

V gene: TRBV28
clone size: few
J gene: TRBJ2-7
D gene: NA
CDR3 DNA: TGTGCCAGTCATGGAGAGGGGTTTGAGCAGTACTTC
CDR3 protein: CASHGEGFEQYF

V gene: TRBV11-3
clone size: few
J gene: TRBJ2-1
D gene: NA
CDR3 DNA: TGTGCCAGCAGCCCGAGGGCTACCTACAATGAGCAGTTCTTC
CDR3 protein: CASSPRATYNEQFF

V gene: TRBV11-2
clone size: few
J gene: TRBJ1-2
D gene: NA
CDR3 DNA: TGTGCCAGCAGCGCCCGGAGGATTAACTATGGCTACACCTTC
CDR3 protein: CASSARRINYGYTF

V gene: TRBV7-6
clone size: NA
J gene: TRBJ2-1
D gene: NA
CDR3 DNA: TGTGCCAGCAGCTTAGGCGTGGGGCAGCACAATGAGCAGTTCTTC
CDR3 protein: CASSLGVGQHNEQFF

V gene: TRBV29-1
clone size: many
J gene: TRBJ2-5
D gene: TRBD2
CDR3 DNA: TGCAGCGTTGATAGGGCTAGCGGGATGGTAGAGACCCAGTACTTC
CDR3 protein: CSVDRASGMVETQYF

V gene: TRBV6-6
clone size: many
J gene: TRBJ2-3
D gene: NA
CDR3 DNA: TGTGCCAGCAGTGCTTGGACAGATACGCAGTATTTT
CDR3 protein: CASSAWTDTQYF

V gene: TRBV29-1
clone size: many
J gene: TRBJ2-5
D gene: NA
CDR3 DNA: TGCAGCGTTCAGCCGCGTAGGGAGACCCAGTACTTC
CDR3 protein: CSVQPRRETQYF

V gene: TRBV7-8
clone size: many
J gene: TRBJ2-7
D gene: TRBD2
CDR3 DNA: TGTGCCAGCAGCCTAAATAGCGGGTACGAGCAGTACTTC
CDR3 protein: CASSLNSGYEQYF

V gene: TRBV30
clone size: NA
J gene: TRBJ1-3
D gene: NA
CDR3 DNA: TGTGCCTGGAGTGTAACCGGTGGAAACACCATATATTTT
CDR3 protein: CAWSVTGGNTIYF

V gene: TRBV29-1
clone size: many
J gene: TRBJ1-1
D gene: TRBD1
CDR3 DNA: TGCAGCGTACCATTGGACAGGAGAGGGGGTAACACTGAAGCTTTCTTT
CDR3 protein: CSVPLDRRGGNTEAFF

V gene: TRBV29-1
clone size: NA
J gene: TRBJ2-1
D gene: NA
CDR3 DNA: TGCAGCGTCCGGTCATCGTGGAATGAGCAGTTCTTC
CDR3 protein: CSVRSSWNEQFF

V gene: TRBV6-5
clone size: few
J gene: TRBJ1-6
D gene: NA
CDR3 DNA: TGTGCCAGCAGTTACCGGCAGGGTTGGTCACCCCTCCACTTT
CDR3 protein: CASSYRQGWSPLHF

V gene: TRBV29-1
clone size: few
J gene: TRBJ2-5
D gene: NA
CDR3 DNA: TGCAGCGTTGAAGAAGGCCAAGGGGAGACCCAGTACTTC
CDR3 protein: CSVEEGQGETQYF

V gene: TRBV4-2
clone size: many
J gene: TRBJ2-3
D gene: NA
CDR3 DNA: TGTGCCAGCAGCCAAGTTGGGTTCACAGATACGCAGTATTTT
CDR3 protein: CASSQVGFTDTQYF

V gene: TRBV9
clone size: NA
J gene: TRBJ2-3
D gene: NA
CDR3 DNA: TGTGCCAGCAGCGGGGATACAGATACGCAGTATTTT
CDR3 protein: CASSGDTDTQYF

V gene: TRBV4-3
clone size: NA
J gene: TRBJ2-3
D gene: NA
CDR3 DNA: TGCGCCAGCAGCCAATTCCTAGCAGGAACAGATACGCAGTATTTT
CDR3 protein: CASSQFLAGTDTQYF

V gene: TRBV11-1
clone size: many
J gene: TRBJ2-3
D gene: NA
CDR3 DNA: TGTGCCAGCAGCTCCTACGCCTCGGATACGCAGTATTTT
CDR3 protein: CASSSYASDTQYF

V gene: TRBV5-1
clone size: few
J gene: TRBJ2-5
D gene: TRBD2
CDR3 DNA: TGCGCCAGCAGCACGGGACTAGCGGGAGGGCCAAAGACCCAGTACTTC
CDR3 protein: CASSTGLAGGPKTQYF

V gene: TRBV18
clone size: NA
J gene: TRBJ2-7
D gene: NA
CDR3 DNA: TGTGCCAGCTCACGAGTTGAGAGCTCCTACGAGCAGTACTTC
CDR3 protein: CASSRVESSYEQYF

V gene: TRBV6-1
clone size: few
J gene: TRBJ1-3
D gene: NA
CDR3 DNA: TGTGCCAGCGGGTCTCGACAGGCGGGGGCGGCTGGAAACACCATATATTTT
CDR3 protein: CASGSRQAGAAGNTIYF